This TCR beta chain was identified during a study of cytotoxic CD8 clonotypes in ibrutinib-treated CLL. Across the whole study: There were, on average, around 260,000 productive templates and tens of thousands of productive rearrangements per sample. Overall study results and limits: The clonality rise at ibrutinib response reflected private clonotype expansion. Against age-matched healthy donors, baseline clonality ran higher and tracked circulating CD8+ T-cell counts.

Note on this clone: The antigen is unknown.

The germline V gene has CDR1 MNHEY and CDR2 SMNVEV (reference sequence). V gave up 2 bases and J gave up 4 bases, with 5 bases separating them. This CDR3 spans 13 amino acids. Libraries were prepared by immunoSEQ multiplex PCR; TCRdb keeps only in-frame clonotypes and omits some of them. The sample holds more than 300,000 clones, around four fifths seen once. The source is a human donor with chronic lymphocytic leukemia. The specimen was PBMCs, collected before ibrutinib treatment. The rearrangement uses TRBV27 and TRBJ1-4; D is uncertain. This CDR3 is CASSLGFNEKLFF. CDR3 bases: TGTGCCAGCAGTTTAGGGTTTAATGAAAAACTGTTTTTT.